The clone carrying this T cell receptor beta chain was observed a single time. The CDR3 is made up of 15 amino acids. J was trimmed by 4 bases and V by 7 bases; bases with no gene match: 4. This specimen comes from a study of CD8 T cells in Susac syndrome. With random hexamers, 0.5 to 1 ug RNA was reverse transcribed. TCRdb independently ran MiXCR on the immunoSEQ multiplex PCR reads; one entry per CDR3 protein. The table has over 350,000 distinct CDR3 sequences, approximately 85% seen once. The source of this sequence is a human donor with multiple sclerosis. The sample was CD8+ T cells from PBMCs. V gene TRBV12-3 or TRBV12-4 combines with J gene TRBJ2-1; 13 bases are shared with TRBD2. Here the CDR3 reads CASNLGLAGYNEQFF. The CDR3 DNA sequence: TGTGCCAGCAACCTGGGACTAGCGGGGTACAATGAGCAGTTCTTC.